This TCR beta chain was found in a study of T cell responses to AZD1222 COVID-19 vaccine. Profiling relied on immunoSEQ multiplex PCR, and the TCRdb table lists in-frame clones only, not all of them. The sample consists of more than 95,000 clones, just over 85% of them appearing once. Germline V gene sequence: CDR1 DFQATT, CDR2 SNEGSKA (reference sequence). The CDR3 runs 8 residues. Notes on the study in general: Donors were largely white British and mainly female; clonal diversity was possibly underestimated. Within unmutated variant regions lay the reported targets of nearly half of spike-specific TCRs.

Concerning this clone itself: Its cognate antigen is unknown. Compared with germline, one end of the junction differs, possibly owing to a read error.

The source was peripheral blood, collected 28 days after the second AZD1222 dose. The source of this sequence is an adult who received the AZD1222 COVID-19 vaccine. The J gene is TRBJ2-7, the V gene TRBV20-1, with D possibly being TRBD2 (5 bases). The CDR3 sequence is CSAGAGMF. The DNA for the CDR3 is TGCAGTGCCGGCGCCGGGATGTTC.